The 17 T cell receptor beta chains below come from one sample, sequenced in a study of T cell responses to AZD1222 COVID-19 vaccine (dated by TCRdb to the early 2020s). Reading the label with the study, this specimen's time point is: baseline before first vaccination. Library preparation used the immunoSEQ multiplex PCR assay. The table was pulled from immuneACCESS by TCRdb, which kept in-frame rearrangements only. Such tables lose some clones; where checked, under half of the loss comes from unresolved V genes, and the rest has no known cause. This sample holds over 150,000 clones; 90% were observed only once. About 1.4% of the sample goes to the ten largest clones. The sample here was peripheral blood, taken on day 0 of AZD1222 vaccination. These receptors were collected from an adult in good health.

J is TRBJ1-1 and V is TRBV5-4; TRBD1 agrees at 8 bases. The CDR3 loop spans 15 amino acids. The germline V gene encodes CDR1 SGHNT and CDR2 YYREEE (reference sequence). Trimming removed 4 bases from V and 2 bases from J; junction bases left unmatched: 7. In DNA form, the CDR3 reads TGTGCCAGCAGCGGAAAACAGGGGGTAAACACTGAAGCTTTCTTT. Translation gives CASSGKQGVNTEAFF. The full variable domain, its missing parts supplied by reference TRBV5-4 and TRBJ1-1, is ETGVTQSPTHLIKTRGQQVTLRCSSQSGHNTVSWYQQALGQGPQFIFQYYREEENGRGNFPPRFSGLQFPNYSSELNVNALELDDSALYLCASSGKQGVNTEAFFGQGTRLTVV.

The CDR3 DNA is TGTGCCACTCCGGACAGGGGTGAGGGTCAGCCCCAGCATTTT. The encoded protein is CATPDRGEGQPQHF. This chain joins TRBV6-4 and TRBJ1-5; 9 bases map to TRBD1. CDR1 MRHNA and CDR2 SNTAGT come from the germline V gene. The junction had 10 bases not matched to a gene; V was cut back by 10 bases and J by 6 bases. This CDR3 contains 14 residues.

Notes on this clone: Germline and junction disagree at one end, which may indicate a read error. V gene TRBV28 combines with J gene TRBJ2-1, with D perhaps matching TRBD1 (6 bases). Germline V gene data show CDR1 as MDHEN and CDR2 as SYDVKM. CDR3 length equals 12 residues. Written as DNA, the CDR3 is TGTGCCAGCAGTCTAGCAGGGGAACACAGTCTCTTC. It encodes CASSLAGEHSLF.

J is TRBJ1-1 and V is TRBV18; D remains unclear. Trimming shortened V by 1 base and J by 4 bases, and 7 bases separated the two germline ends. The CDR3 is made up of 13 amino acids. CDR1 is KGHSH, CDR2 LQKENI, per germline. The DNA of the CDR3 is TGTGCCAGCTCACCACAGAGAACCACTGAAGCTTTCTTT. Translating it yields CASSPQRTTEAFF.

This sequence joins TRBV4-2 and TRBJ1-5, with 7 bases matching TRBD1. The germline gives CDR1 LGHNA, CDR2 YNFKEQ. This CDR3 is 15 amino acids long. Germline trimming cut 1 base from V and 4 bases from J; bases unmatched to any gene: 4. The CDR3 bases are TGTGCCAGCAGCCAAGGACGGACAGGTAATCAGCCCCAGCATTTT. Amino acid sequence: CASSQGRTGNQPQHF.

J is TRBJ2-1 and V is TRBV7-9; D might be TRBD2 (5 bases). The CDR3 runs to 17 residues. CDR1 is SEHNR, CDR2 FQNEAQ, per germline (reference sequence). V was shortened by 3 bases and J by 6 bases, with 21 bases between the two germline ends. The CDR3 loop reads CASSFSTAHRDSNEQFF. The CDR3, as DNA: TGTGCCAGCAGCTTCTCGACCGCTCACCGGGATAGCAATGAGCAGTTCTTC. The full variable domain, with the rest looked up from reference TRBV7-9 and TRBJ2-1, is DTGVSQNPRHKITKRGQNVTFRCDPISEHNRLYWYRQTLGQGPEFLTYFQNEAQLEKSRLLSDRFSAERPKGSFSTLEIQRTEQGDSAMYLCASSFSTAHRDSNEQFFGPGTRLTVL.

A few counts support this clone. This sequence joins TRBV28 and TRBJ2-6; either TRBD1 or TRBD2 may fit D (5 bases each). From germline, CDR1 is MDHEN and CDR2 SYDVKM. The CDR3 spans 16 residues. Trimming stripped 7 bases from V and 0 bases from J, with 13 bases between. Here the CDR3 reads CASIQGRHSGANVLTF. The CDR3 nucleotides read TGTGCCAGCATCCAGGGACGGCACTCTGGGGCCAACGTCCTGACTTTC.

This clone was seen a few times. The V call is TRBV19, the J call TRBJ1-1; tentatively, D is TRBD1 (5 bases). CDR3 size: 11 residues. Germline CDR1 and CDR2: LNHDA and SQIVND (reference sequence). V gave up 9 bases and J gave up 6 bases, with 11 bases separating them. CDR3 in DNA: TGTGCCAGCGTCAGGGAACCTGAAGCTTTCTTT. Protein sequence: CASVREPEAFF.

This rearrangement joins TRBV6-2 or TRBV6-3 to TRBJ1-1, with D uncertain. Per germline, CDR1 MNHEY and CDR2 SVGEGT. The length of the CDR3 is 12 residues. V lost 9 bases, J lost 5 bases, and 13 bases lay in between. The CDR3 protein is CASSLFGTEAFF. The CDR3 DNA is TGTGCCAGTAGCTTATTCGGTACTGAAGCTTTCTTT.

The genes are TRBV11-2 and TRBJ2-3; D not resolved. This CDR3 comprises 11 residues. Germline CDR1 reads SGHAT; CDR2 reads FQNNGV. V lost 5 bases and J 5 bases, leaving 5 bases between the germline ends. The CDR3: CASSNRDTQYF. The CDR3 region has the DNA TGTGCCAGCAGCAATCGAGATACGCAGTATTTT.

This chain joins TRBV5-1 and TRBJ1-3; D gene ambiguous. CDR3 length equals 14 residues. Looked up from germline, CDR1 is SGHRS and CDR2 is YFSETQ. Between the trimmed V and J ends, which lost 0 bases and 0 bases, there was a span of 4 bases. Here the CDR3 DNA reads TGCGCCAGCAGCTTGGAGAGCTCTGGAAACACCATATATTTT. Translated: CASSLESSGNTIYF.

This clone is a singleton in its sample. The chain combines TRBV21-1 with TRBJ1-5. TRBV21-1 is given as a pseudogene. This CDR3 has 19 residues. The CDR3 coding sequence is TGTGCCAGCAGCACCCTGGGGAGGAGGCTTTCTTATAGCAATCAGCCCCAGCATTTT. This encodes CASSTLGRRLSYSNQPQHF.

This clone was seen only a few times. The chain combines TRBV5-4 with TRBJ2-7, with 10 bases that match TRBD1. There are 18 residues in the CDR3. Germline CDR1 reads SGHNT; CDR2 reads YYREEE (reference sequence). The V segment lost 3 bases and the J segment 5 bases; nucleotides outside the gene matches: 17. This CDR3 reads CASSYGLLRDRGLNEQYF. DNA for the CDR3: TGTGCCAGCAGCTACGGTCTGTTACGGGACAGGGGTCTCAACGAGCAGTACTTC.

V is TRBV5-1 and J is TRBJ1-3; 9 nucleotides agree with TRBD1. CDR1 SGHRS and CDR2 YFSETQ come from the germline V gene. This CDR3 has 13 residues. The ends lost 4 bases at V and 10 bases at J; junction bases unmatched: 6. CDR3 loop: CASSETGGSTIYF. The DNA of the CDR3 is TGCGCCAGCAGCGAGACAGGGGGTTCAACCATATATTTT.

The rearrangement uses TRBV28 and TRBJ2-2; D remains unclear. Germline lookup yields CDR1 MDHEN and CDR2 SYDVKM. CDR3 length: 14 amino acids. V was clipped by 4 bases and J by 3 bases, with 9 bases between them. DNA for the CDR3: TGTGCCAGCAGTTCGGAGCCCGACACCGGGGAGCTGTTTTTT. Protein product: CASSSEPDTGELFF.

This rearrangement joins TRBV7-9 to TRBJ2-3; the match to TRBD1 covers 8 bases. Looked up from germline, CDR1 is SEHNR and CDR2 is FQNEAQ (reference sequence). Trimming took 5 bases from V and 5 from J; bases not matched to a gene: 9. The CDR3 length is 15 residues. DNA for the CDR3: TGTGCCAGCAGCAACTTCGGGACAGGACAAGATACGCAGTATTTT. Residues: CASSNFGTGQDTQYF.

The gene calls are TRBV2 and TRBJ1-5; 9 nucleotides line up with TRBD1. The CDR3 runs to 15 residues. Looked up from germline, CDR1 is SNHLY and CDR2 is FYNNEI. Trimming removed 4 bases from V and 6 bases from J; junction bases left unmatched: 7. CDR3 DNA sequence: TGTGCCAGCAGTGGGGACAGGGTAGTGGGTCAGCCCCAGCATTTT. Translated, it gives CASSGDRVVGQPQHF.